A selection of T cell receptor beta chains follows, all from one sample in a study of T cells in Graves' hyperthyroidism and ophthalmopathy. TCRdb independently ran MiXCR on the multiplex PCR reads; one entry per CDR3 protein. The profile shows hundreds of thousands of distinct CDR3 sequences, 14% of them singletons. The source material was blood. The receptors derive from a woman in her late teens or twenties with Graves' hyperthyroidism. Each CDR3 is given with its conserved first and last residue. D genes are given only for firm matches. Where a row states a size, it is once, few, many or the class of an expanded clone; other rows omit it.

TGTGCCACCCAGCGAGGGCGGGGGACCCAGTACTTC CATQRGRGTQYF TRBJ2-5 TRBV13 many -
TGTGCCACCAGTGGGATGGCGAGGACTGAAGCTTTCTTT CATSGMARTEAFF TRBJ1-1 TRBV24-1 many -
TGTGCCAGCAGTTTCTCCGGGACAGCCTCTTCAAATTCACCCCTCCACTTT CASSFSGTASSNSPLHF TRBJ1-6 TRBV27 few TRBD1
TGTGCCAGCTTTCCGGGACAGGGAATTAATGAGCAGTTCTTC CASFPGQGINEQFF TRBJ2-1 TRBV6-2/TRBV6-3 many TRBD1
TGTGCCAGCAGTCCGACAGGGCCTCAAGAGACCCAGTACTTC CASSPTGPQETQYF TRBJ2-5 TRBV6-2/TRBV6-3 many TRBD1
TGTGCCAGTCGGACGACAGGTTATAGCAATCAGCCCCAGCATTTT CASRTTGYSNQPQHF TRBJ1-5 TRBV30 - -
TGTGCCAGCAGTGATGGGGCCTTCGATCGTGCGGAAGCTTTCTTT CASSDGAFDRAEAFF TRBJ1-1 TRBV6-1 few -
TGTGCCAGCAGTGAAACCCCTATTCTGTGGGAGACCCAGTACTTC CASSETPILWETQYF TRBJ2-5 TRBV2 - -
TGTGCCAGCAGGGGGGGGGACCTCTTCTACTTC CASRGGDLFYF TRBJ2-5 TRBV28 - TRBD2
TGTGCCAGCAGCTATACGTCCCGGGACAGGAACACCATATATTTT CASSYTSRDRNTIYF TRBJ1-3 TRBV12-3/TRBV12-4 few TRBD1
TGTGCCAGCCGACGGGGGGCTCAGCCCCAGCATTTT CASRRGAQPQHF TRBJ1-5 TRBV6-2/TRBV6-3 few -
TGTGCCAGCAGTTACCACCTTGGACAGGGCACCTACGAGCAGTACTTC CASSYHLGQGTYEQYF TRBJ2-7 TRBV28 many TRBD1
TGTGCCAGCTCAGAACGGGACACCTCCTACGAGCAGTACTTC CASSERDTSYEQYF TRBJ2-7 TRBV18 many -
TGTGCCAGCAGTACGGGACTAGCTTTTAGCTCCTACAATGAGCAGTTCTTC CASSTGLAFSSYNEQFF TRBJ2-1 TRBV6-1 once TRBD2
TGTGCCAGCAGCCCCCAATGGGATACGCGGGAGGACACAGATACGCAGTATTTT CASSPQWDTREDTDTQYF TRBJ2-3 TRBV7-2 many TRBD2
TGTGCCAGCTCGTCCGGGACAGGGATCACAGATACGCAGTATTTT CASSSGTGITDTQYF TRBJ2-3 TRBV18 many TRBD1
TGTGCCTGGAGTGTAACCCCCGCGGGGGGCAACACTGAAGCTTTCTTT CAWSVTPAGGNTEAFF TRBJ1-1 TRBV30 many -
TGTGCCAGCAGTCGACCCAACTATGGCTACACCTTC CASSRPNYGYTF TRBJ1-2 TRBV28 many -
TGTGCCAGCAGTATACTTACAGGGGATGGCTACACCTTC CASSILTGDGYTF TRBJ1-2 TRBV12-3/TRBV12-4 - TRBD1
TGTGCCAGCAGCGCGAATGATGCAACTAATGAAAAACTGTTTTTT CASSANDATNEKLFF TRBJ1-4 TRBV5-6 few -
TGTGCCAGCAGCAGGGACAGAAATTCACCCCTCCACTTT CASSRDRNSPLHF TRBJ1-6 TRBV13 many TRBD1
TGCAGTGCCCTCCCGGACAGGGGCGCGCCCCAGCATTTT CSALPDRGAPQHF TRBJ1-5 TRBV20-1 many TRBD1
TGTGCCAGCAGTTATGGCGGGGGCGGCAATCAGCCCCAGCATTTT CASSYGGGGNQPQHF TRBJ1-5 TRBV6-5 many -
TGCGCCAGCAGCCAAGATGGACTACCCAGCACAGATACGCAGTATTTT CASSQDGLPSTDTQYF TRBJ2-3 TRBV4-1 many -
TGTGCCAGCAGCTCCCCTAACTCCGCCTACGAGCAGTACTTC CASSSPNSAYEQYF TRBJ2-7 TRBV6-2/TRBV6-3 many -
TGTGCCAGCGGGGGCACCAGGGCGGACAATGAGCAGTTCTTC CASGGTRADNEQFF TRBJ2-1 TRBV5-4 few -
TGTGCCAGCAGTGAAATTGAGGGTCTCGGGGAGCTGTTTTTT CASSEIEGLGELFF TRBJ2-2 TRBV2 few -
TGCGCCAGCAGCCACCTTCGGACACCCATGAACACTGAAGCTTTCTTT CASSHLRTPMNTEAFF TRBJ1-1 TRBV4-1 - -
TGCAGCGTAGCGGGACTTCGAGGGGGCTACGAGCAGTACTTC CSVAGLRGGYEQYF TRBJ2-7 TRBV29-1 few -
TGTGCCAGCAGCCGGAAGAGAGCGGGAGAAAGCACAGATACGCAGTATTTT CASSRKRAGESTDTQYF TRBJ2-3 TRBV7-8 many TRBD2
TGTGCCAGCAGTCCGACAGGAATCAACACCGGGGAGCTGTTTTTT CASSPTGINTGELFF TRBJ2-2 TRBV6-1 few -